Below, 11 T cell receptor beta chains from the same sample are listed, as sequenced in a study of cytomegalovirus exposure and HLA in healthy donors. The PCR employed 60 Vbeta primers together with 13 Jbeta primers. The repertoire was sequenced with immunoSEQ multiplex PCR; TCRdb's copy has only in-frame clones and lacks some. The data show over 200,000 clones, almost 80% seen once. The sequencing input was PBMCs. These TCRs come from a male donor in good health and CMV-seronegative.

Here the CDR3 DNA reads TGTGCCAGCAGTCAACAACGAGAGGGCCCGCTCTACGAGCAGTACTTC. Residues: CASSQQREGPLYEQYF. V and J are TRBV25-1 and TRBJ2-7; D is perhaps TRBD2 (5 bases). The V end lost 5 bases, the J end lost 3 bases, and 20 bases lay between the germline ends. Germline V gene lookup returns CDR1 MGHDK and CDR2 SYGVNS. This CDR3 region has 16 residues.

This clone appeared a few times. The chain is built from TRBV19 and TRBJ1-2; TRBD1 is a possible D gene (6 bases). Germline loops: CDR1 LNHDA, CDR2 SQIVND (reference sequence). This CDR3 is 17 amino acids long. V gave up 7 bases and J gave up 2 bases, with 23 bases separating them. The CDR3 is CASTTGSLRGLNYGYTF. The CDR3 nucleotides read TGTGCCAGTACTACAGGCAGCCTCAGGGGATTGAACTATGGCTACACCTTC.

The V gene is TRBV4-2, the J gene TRBJ1-4, with 9 bases fitting TRBD1. This CDR3 spans 16 amino acids. The ends lost 2 bases at V and 8 bases at J; junction bases unmatched: 9. Germline values: CDR1 LGHNA, CDR2 YNFKEQ. The CDR3 DNA is TGTGCCAGCAGCCAATTGGGAGGGACAGGGTCGGAAAAACTGTTTTTT. This encodes CASSQLGGTGSEKLFF.

The chain carries TRBV4-1 and TRBJ2-7; TRBD1 matches at 9 bases. V shed 1 base and J 3 bases; nucleotides not matched to a gene: 1. The germline CDR1 and CDR2 sequences are MGHRA and YSYEKL. The CDR3 is 14 residues long. The CDR3 DNA reads as TGCGCCAGCAGCCAAGGGGACAGGGACTACGAGCAGTACTTC. Its translation is CASSQGDRDYEQYF.

The V call is TRBV2, the J call TRBJ1-2, with D hard to call. Trimming cost V 4 bases and J 5 bases, with 11 bases left between them. The germline V gene has CDR1 SNHLY and CDR2 FYNNEI. This CDR3 is 13 amino acids long. CDR3: CASSAQSPYGYTF. CDR3 in DNA: TGTGCCAGCAGTGCCCAGTCGCCATATGGCTACACCTTC. Full variable domain (outside the CDR3, taken from reference TRBV2 and TRBJ1-2): EPEVTQTPSHQVTQMGQEVILRCVPISNHLYFYWYRQILGQKVEFLVSFYNNEISEKSEIFDDQFSVERPDGSNFTLKIRSTKLEDSAMYFCASSAQSPYGYTFGSGTRLTVV.

J is TRBJ1-4 and V is TRBV6-1; maybe TRBD1 (5 bases). Germline loops: CDR1 MNHNS, CDR2 SASEGT. This CDR3 has 12 amino acids. V shed 5 bases and J shed 13 bases, with 14 bases lying between them. The CDR3 loop is CASSLTGGGLFF. In DNA, the CDR3 is TGTGCCAGCAGTCTCACCGGGGGGGGACTGTTTTTT.

In this sample, this clone turned up once. V usage is TRBV30 and J usage is TRBJ2-3; a weak D match, TRBD2 (5 bases). The germline V gene encodes CDR1 GTSNPN and CDR2 SVGIG (reference sequence). V was shortened by 5 bases and J by 2 bases, with 14 bases between the two germline ends. This CDR3 has 14 residues. CDR3 protein: CAWDSGEITDTQYF. The CDR3 DNA is TGTGCCTGGGACTCCGGGGAAATCACAGATACGCAGTATTTT.

The chain carries TRBV29-1 and TRBJ1-1, with 9 positions matching TRBD1. The CDR3 consists of 13 residues. Germline assignment: CDR1 SQVTM and CDR2 ANQGSEA. V was clipped by 6 bases and J by 10 bases; unmatched bases: 12. The CDR3 DNA sequence: TGCAGCGTCGACGACAGGGGGGGCTTAGGAGCTTTCTTT. Its protein is CSVDDRGGLGAFF.

Here the CDR3 reads CASIQRAGNSPLHF. CDR3 DNA sequence: TGTGCCAGCATCCAACGAGCCGGTAATTCACCCCTCCACTTT. The V and J genes are TRBV28 and TRBJ1-6; D gene uncertain. The V end lost 7 bases, the J end lost 6 bases, and 13 bases lay between the germline ends. The CDR3 is made up of 14 amino acids. Germline V gene lookup returns CDR1 MDHEN and CDR2 SYDVKM.

This clone was picked up one time. The chain combines TRBV5-4 with TRBJ1-1; tentative D call: TRBD1 (5 bases). V lost 7 bases, J lost 5 bases, and 18 bases lay in between. CDR3 length: 14 amino acids. From germline, CDR1 is SGHNT and CDR2 YYREEE (reference sequence). CDR3 amino acids: CASSRGGARTEAFF. CDR3 nucleotide sequence: TGTGCCAGCTCTCGAGGAGGGGCAAGGACTGAAGCTTTCTTT.

This chain links TRBV19 with TRBJ1-2; possible D gene TRBD1, 5 bases. Between the trimmed V and J ends, which lost 0 bases and 2 bases, there was a span of 13 bases. Germline V gives CDR1 LNHDA, CDR2 SQIVND (reference sequence). CDR3 length: 16 amino acids. CDR3: CASSIEGGDGNYGYTF. CDR3 sequence (DNA): TGTGCCAGTAGTATAGAAGGAGGGGACGGGAACTATGGCTACACCTTC.